These 22 T cell receptor beta chains came from one sample sequenced in a study of cytomegalovirus exposure and HLA in healthy donors. Profiled with immunoSEQ multiplex PCR; TCRdb holds only in-frame clones, not every one. The table records 50,000 to 80,000 clones, over 85% of them present only once. Sequenced material: PBMCs. The receptor set was obtained from a young woman in good health and CMV-seropositive.

The chain couples TRBV7-8 to TRBJ1-1; weak D call: TRBD1 (5 bases). Trimming stripped 5 bases from V and 1 base from J, with 11 bases between. Germline V CDR1 and CDR2: SGHVS, FQNEAQ. The CDR3 is made up of 14 amino acids. The CDR3 spells CASSPTVGNTEAFF. The DNA of the CDR3 is TGTGCCAGCAGCCCGACAGTGGGGAACACTGAAGCTTTCTTT.

The chain recombines TRBV27 with TRBJ2-7, with a possible D match to TRBD2 (6 bases). The CDR3 consists of 14 residues. The V end lost 2 bases, the J end lost 3 bases, and 11 bases lay between the germline ends. CDR1 and CDR2 (germline): MNHEY, SMNVEV (reference sequence). The chain's CDR3 is CASSLLRGNYEQYF. CDR3 bases: TGTGCCAGCAGTTTACTTCGCGGGAACTACGAGCAGTACTTC.

This chain connects TRBV11-2 to TRBJ1-6; maybe TRBD1 (6 bases). Trimming removed 4 bases from V and 0 bases from J, with 10 bases in between. The CDR3 totals 16 residues. CDR1 is SGHAT, CDR2 FQNNGV, per germline. CDR3: CASSSGQSSYNSPLHF. In DNA, the CDR3 is TGTGCCAGCAGCTCAGGACAGAGCTCCTATAATTCACCCCTCCACTTT.

The chain links TRBV13 to TRBJ1-5, with D possibly being TRBD1 (5 bases). The CDR3 runs to 14 residues. Germline V gene sequence: CDR1 PRHDT, CDR2 FYEKMQ (reference sequence). The V end lost 5 bases, the J end lost 2 bases, and 10 bases lay between the germline ends. CDR3 DNA: TGTGCCAGCAGCCTAACGGGGGGCAATCAGCCCCAGCATTTT. Protein product: CASSLTGGNQPQHF.

This rearrangement joins TRBV19 to TRBJ1-2; maybe TRBD1 (5 bases). The CDR3 is 14 residues long. From germline, CDR1 is LNHDA and CDR2 SQIVND (reference sequence). Trimming shortened V by 3 bases and J by 7 bases, and 15 bases separated the two germline ends. CDR3 DNA: TGTGCCAGTAGTATGCAGGGAGGTGTCTCTGGCTACACCTTC. Its protein product is CASSMQGGVSGYTF.

The V gene is TRBV27, the J gene TRBJ2-7, with D perhaps TRBD2 (6 bases). Germline values: CDR1 MNHEY, CDR2 SMNVEV (reference sequence). V lost 8 bases and J lost 3, with 23 bases in between. CDR3 length: 16 residues. This chain's CDR3 is CASRGRGTAGNYEQYF. In nucleotides, the CDR3 is TGTGCCAGCCGGGGTAGGGGTACGGCGGGGAACTACGAGCAGTACTTC.

V usage is TRBV4-1 and J usage is TRBJ2-1, with 7 bases that match TRBD2. The CDR3 loop spans 16 amino acids. CDR1 is MGHRA and CDR2 is YSYEKL in the germline V gene. With V trimmed by 7 bases and J by 4 bases, 13 bases remained unmatched. CDR3 sequence (DNA): TGCGCCAGCACCTCAAGAGCGGGGAGCGTTTACAATGAGCAGTTCTTC. Translating gives CASTSRAGSVYNEQFF.

The gene calls are TRBV2 and TRBJ2-3, with 12 bases that match TRBD2. The CDR3 is made up of 16 amino acids. The junction had 5 bases not matched to a gene; V was cut back by 5 bases and J by 2 bases. Germline CDR1 and CDR2: SNHLY and FYNNEI. CDR3: CASSTLAGGLTDTQYF. CDR3 coding DNA: TGTGCCAGCAGTACACTAGCGGGGGGACTCACAGATACGCAGTATTTT.

The chain joins TRBV10-1 to TRBJ2-1; 8 bases align to TRBD1. Germline assignment: CDR1 WNHNN and CDR2 SYGVQD (reference sequence). The CDR3 sequence is 12 residues long. Trimming at V came to 0 bases and at J to 15 bases, leaving 4 bases not matched to a gene. The DNA of the CDR3 is TGCGCCAGCAGTGAGTCCGGGGACAGGTTGTTCTTC. Its protein is CASSESGDRLFF.

The V gene is TRBV12-5, the J gene TRBJ2-1; 7 nucleotides line up with TRBD2. CDR1 LGHNT and CDR2 FRNRAP come from the germline V gene. CDR3 size: 18 residues. The V and J ends lost 6 bases and 0 bases, in that order; junction bases with no gene match: 14. CDR3 residues: CASGLASSGMSSYNEQFF. CDR3 nucleotides: TGTGCTAGTGGACTAGCGTCTTCGGGCATGAGCTCCTACAATGAGCAGTTCTTC. Together with reference TRBV12-5 and TRBJ2-1, the CDR3 gives the full variable domain: DARVTQTPRHKVTEMGQEVTMRCQPILGHNTVFWYRQTMMQGLELLAYFRNRAPLDDSGMPKDRFSAEMPDATLATLKIQPSEPRDSAVYFCASGLASSGMSSYNEQFFGPGTRLTVL.

The chain uses TRBV5-6 and TRBJ1-4; maybe TRBD1 (6 bases). CDR3 size: 17 residues. V lost 5 bases and J lost 5, with 22 bases in between. Germline CDR1 reads SGHDT; CDR2 reads YYEEEE. The CDR3 sequence: CASSRLGQYDPNEKLFF. CDR3 coding DNA: TGTGCCAGCAGTCGCCTTGGACAGTATGACCCCAATGAAAAACTGTTTTTT.

The chain recombines TRBV7-9 with TRBJ2-3; 12 bases are shared with TRBD2. This CDR3 contains 16 residues. The germline gives CDR1 SEHNR, CDR2 FQNEAQ (reference sequence). Trimming removed 2 bases from V and 3 bases from J; junction bases left unmatched: 3. CDR3: CASSLPLAGGTDTQYF. Written as DNA, the CDR3 is TGTGCCAGCAGCTTACCACTAGCGGGAGGTACAGATACGCAGTATTTT. The whole variable domain, remainder taken from reference TRBV7-9 and TRBJ2-3, is DTGVSQNPRHKITKRGQNVTFRCDPISEHNRLYWYRQTLGQGPEFLTYFQNEAQLEKSRLLSDRFSAERPKGSFSTLEIQRTEQGDSAMYLCASSLPLAGGTDTQYFGPGTRLTVL.

This sequence joins TRBV19 and TRBJ2-2; possible D gene TRBD1, 5 bases. Germline V gene sequence: CDR1 LNHDA, CDR2 SQIVND (reference sequence). The CDR3 totals 14 residues. Trimming took 7 bases from V and 5 from J, leaving 14 bases between them. The CDR3 is CASTSGMGTGELFF. CDR3 DNA: TGTGCCAGTACTTCAGGGATGGGGACCGGGGAGCTGTTTTTT.

This clone was detected only a few times. The chain joins TRBV9 to TRBJ1-5; TRBD1 matches at 12 bases. V lost 4 bases to trimming and J lost 3 bases; unmatched junction nucleotides: 5. The V gene's germline CDR1 is SGDLS and CDR2 YYNGEE. The length of the CDR3 is 16 residues. The CDR3 DNA sequence: TGTGCCAGCAGCCTTGGGACAGGGGGCCACAATCAGCCCCAGCATTTT. Protein product: CASSLGTGGHNQPQHF.

The chain has TRBV27 and TRBJ2-2; 9 bases map to TRBD2. This CDR3 spans 17 amino acids. CDR1 is MNHEY, CDR2 SMNVEV, per germline (reference sequence). J was trimmed by 8 bases and V by 2 bases; bases with no gene match: 12. Here the CDR3 reads CASSLRGASGISGELFF. DNA of the CDR3: TGTGCCAGCAGTTTAAGGGGGGCTAGCGGGATTTCAGGGGAGCTGTTTTTT.

This chain uses TRBV4-1 with TRBJ1-6; TRBD1 aligns across 8 bases. The germline CDR1 and CDR2 sequences are MGHRA and YSYEKL. This CDR3 spans 15 amino acids. V was pared by 1 base and J by 7 bases, with 3 bases of the junction left unmatched. CDR3 coding DNA: TGCGCCAGCAGCCAAGCGGACAGGGAAAATTCACCCCTCCACTTT. Encoded protein: CASSQADRENSPLHF.

The chain links TRBV7-9 to TRBJ2-7; a weak D match, TRBD2 (5 bases). Trimming removed 11 bases from V and 1 base from J, with 15 bases in between. The germline V gene encodes CDR1 SEHNR and CDR2 FQNEAQ (reference sequence). CDR3 length: 13 amino acids. CDR3 in amino acids: CAGRAPGSYEQYF. As DNA, the CDR3 is TGTGCCGGCCGGGCGCCGGGGTCCTACGAGCAGTACTTC.

The chain combines TRBV6-1 with TRBJ1-1, with a possible D match to TRBD1 (6 bases). The CDR3 totals 15 residues. Per the germline V gene, CDR1 is MNHNS and CDR2 is SASEGT. V lost 0 bases to trimming and J lost 13 bases, with 21 bases between them. The CDR3 here is CASSEAKWEGEGFFF. CDR3 nucleotide sequence: TGTGCCAGCAGTGAAGCAAAGTGGGAGGGGGAGGGCTTTTTCTTT.

The chain uses TRBV27 and TRBJ2-1; 14 nucleotides align to TRBD2. Germline V lookup: CDR1 MNHEY, CDR2 SMNVEV (reference sequence). Germline trimming cut 3 bases from V and 3 bases from J; bases unmatched to any gene: 7. The CDR3 length is 18 residues. CDR3: CASSLTSGRVEFYNEQFF. The CDR3 DNA sequence: TGTGCCAGCAGTTTGACTAGCGGGAGGGTAGAATTCTACAATGAGCAGTTCTTC.

This clone was seen once. V gene TRBV27 combines with J gene TRBJ2-7; possible D gene TRBD2, 6 bases. V lost 4 bases, J lost 3 bases, and 25 bases lay in between. The CDR3 spans 18 residues. CDR1 is MNHEY, CDR2 SMNVEV, per germline (reference sequence). The CDR3 bases are TGTGCCAGCAGTTCAAGGTCCGGCGGGACCCAATCGGACTACGAGCAGTACTTC. This encodes CASSSRSGGTQSDYEQYF.

The V gene is TRBV6-5, the J gene TRBJ1-2; 9 bases align to TRBD1. With V trimmed by 6 bases and J by 5 bases, 4 bases remained unmatched. The CDR3 totals 13 residues. The germline V gene encodes CDR1 MNHEY and CDR2 SVGAGI. The CDR3 protein is CASSTGTGYGYTF. CDR3 nucleotide sequence: TGTGCCAGCAGCACAGGGACAGGGTATGGCTACACCTTC.

The gene calls are TRBV29-1 and TRBJ2-3; 7 nucleotides agree with TRBD1. With V trimmed by 5 bases and J by 5 bases, 10 bases remained unmatched. The CDR3 is made up of 14 amino acids. Germline loops: CDR1 SQVTM, CDR2 ANQGSEA. The CDR3 sequence is CSVQVGGLRDTQYF. DNA for the CDR3: TGCAGCGTTCAAGTAGGGGGCTTGAGAGATACGCAGTATTTT.